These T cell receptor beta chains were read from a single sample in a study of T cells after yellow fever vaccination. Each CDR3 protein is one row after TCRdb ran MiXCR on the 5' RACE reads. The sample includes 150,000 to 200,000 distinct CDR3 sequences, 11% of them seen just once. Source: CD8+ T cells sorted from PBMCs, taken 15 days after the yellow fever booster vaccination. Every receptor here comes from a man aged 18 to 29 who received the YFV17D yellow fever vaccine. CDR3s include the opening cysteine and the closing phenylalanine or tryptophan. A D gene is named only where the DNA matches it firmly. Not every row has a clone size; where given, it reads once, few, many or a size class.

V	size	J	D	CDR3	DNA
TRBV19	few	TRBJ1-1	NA	CASRAPGGTEAFF	TGTGCCAGTAGAGCACCCGGGGGGACTGAAGCTTTCTTT
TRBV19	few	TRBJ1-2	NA	CASSMEGNYGYTF	TGTGCCAGTAGTATGGAAGGGAACTATGGCTACACCTTC
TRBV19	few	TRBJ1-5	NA	CASSITGRGHQPQHF	TGTGCCAGTAGTATCACCGGCAGGGGCCATCAGCCCCAGCATTTT
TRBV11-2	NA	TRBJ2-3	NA	CASSLGRGTQYF	TGTGCCAGCAGCTTAGGGAGGGGAACGCAGTATTTT
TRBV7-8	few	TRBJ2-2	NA	CASSLAEADTGELFF	TGTGCCAGCAGCTTAGCGGAGGCGGACACCGGGGAGCTGTTTTTT
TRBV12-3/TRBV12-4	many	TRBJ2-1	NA	CASSFLGGPEDNEQFF	TGTGCCAGCAGTTTCTTAGGCGGACCCGAGGACAATGAGCAGTTCTTC
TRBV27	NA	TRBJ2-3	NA	CASSGYPSTDTQYF	TGTGCCAGCAGTGGATACCCTAGCACAGATACGCAGTATTTT
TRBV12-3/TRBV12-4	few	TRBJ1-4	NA	CASSRGVGASTNEKLFF	TGTGCCAGCAGCCGGGGGGTTGGGGCCTCAACTAATGAAAAACTGTTTTTT
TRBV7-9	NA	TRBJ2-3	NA	CASSPPMGRSGDTQYF	TGTGCCAGCAGCCCTCCGATGGGGAGATCGGGAGATACGCAGTATTTT
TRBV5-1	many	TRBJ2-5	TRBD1	CASSLRTGMKGGQETQYF	TGCGCCAGCAGCTTGCGGACAGGGATGAAAGGGGGACAAGAGACCCAGTACTTC
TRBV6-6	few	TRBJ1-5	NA	CASSYSIQDNQPQHF	TGTGCCAGCAGTTACTCGATACAGGACAATCAGCCCCAGCATTTT
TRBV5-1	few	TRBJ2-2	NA	CASSLMPDTGELFF	TGCGCCAGCAGCTTGATGCCCGACACCGGGGAGCTGTTTTTT
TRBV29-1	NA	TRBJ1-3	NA	CSVAGFSGNTIYF	TGCAGCGTTGCCGGGTTCTCTGGAAACACCATATATTTT
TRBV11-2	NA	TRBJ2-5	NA	CASSLVLAQAQETQYF	TGTGCCAGCAGCTTAGTACTAGCCCAGGCACAAGAGACCCAGTACTTC
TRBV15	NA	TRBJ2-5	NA	CATSKTRVSETQYF	TGTGCCACCAGCAAGACGCGGGTTTCCGAGACCCAGTACTTC
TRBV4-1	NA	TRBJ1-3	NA	CASSESGGNTIYF	TGCGCCAGCAGCGAGTCGGGTGGAAACACCATATATTTT
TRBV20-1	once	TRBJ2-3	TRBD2	CSARLAGALTDTQYF	TGCAGTGCTAGACTAGCGGGGGCCCTCACAGATACGCAGTATTTT
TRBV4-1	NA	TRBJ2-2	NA	CASSRDHTGELFF	TGCGCCAGCAGCCGCGATCACACCGGGGAGCTGTTTTTT
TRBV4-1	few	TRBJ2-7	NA	CASSPSGGVYEQYF	TGCGCCAGCAGCCCATCCGGCGGGGTTTACGAGCAGTACTTC